This is a list of T cell receptor beta chains from one sample in a study of tumor-infiltrating lymphocytes in primary liver carcinoma. In TCRdb, the multiplex PCR reads were re-called with MiXCR into one record per CDR3 protein. Here the sample spans about 190,000 distinct CDR3 sequences, 70% to 90% being singletons. The sequenced sample consisted of tumor tissue from primary liver carcinoma. These receptors all come from a man aged 35-49 years with primary liver carcinoma and hepatitis B virus infection. Both conserved end residues are part of each CDR3. Fields, in order: clone size, J gene, V gene, D gene, CDR3 protein, CDR3 DNA. D genes are given only for firm matches. Size tells how often a clone was seen (once, few, many) or the class of an expanded clone, and some rows leave it out.

clone size: NA
J gene: TRBJ2-7
V gene: TRBV12-3/TRBV12-4
D gene: NA
CDR3 protein: CASNTWGAYEQHF
CDR3 DNA: TGTGCCAGCAACACGTGGGGCGCCTACGAGCAACACTTC

clone size: NA
J gene: TRBJ2-7
V gene: TRBV5-4
D gene: NA
CDR3 protein: CTSSAHYEQYF
CDR3 DNA: TGTACCAGCAGCGCACACTACGAGCAGTACTTC

clone size: NA
J gene: TRBJ2-1
V gene: TRBV6-6
D gene: NA
CDR3 protein: CASSSRDERFF
CDR3 DNA: TGTGCCAGCTCGAGTAGGGATGAGCGGTTCTTC

clone size: NA
J gene: TRBJ2-3
V gene: TRBV30
D gene: TRBD2
CDR3 protein: CAWSKTSGGSDTQYF
CDR3 DNA: TGTGCCTGGAGCAAAACTAGCGGGGGATCTGATACGCAGTATTTT

clone size: NA
J gene: TRBJ2-3
V gene: TRBV12-3/TRBV12-4
D gene: TRBD1
CDR3 protein: CASSAPGQGAETQYF
CDR3 DNA: TGTGCCAGCAGTGCCCCGGGACAGGGGGCTGAAACGCAGTATTTT

clone size: NA
J gene: TRBJ1-5
V gene: TRBV10-3
D gene: NA
CDR3 protein: CAISDSHNQPQHF
CDR3 DNA: TGTGCCATCAGTGATTCACATAATCAGCCCCAGCATTTT

clone size: NA
J gene: TRBJ1-2
V gene: TRBV11-2
D gene: TRBD1
CDR3 protein: CARSRQGVYGYTF
CDR3 DNA: TGTGCCAGGAGCCGACAGGGAGTCTATGGCTATACCTTC

clone size: NA
J gene: TRBJ2-7
V gene: TRBV29-1
D gene: NA
CDR3 protein: CGVDTGYVDEQYF
CDR3 DNA: TGCGGTGTCGATACAGGATATGTCGACGAGCAGTACTTC

clone size: NA
J gene: TRBJ2-1
V gene: TRBV4-3
D gene: NA
CDR3 protein: CASSDPYNEQIF
CDR3 DNA: TGCGCCAGCAGTGACCCCTACAATGAGCAGATCTTC

clone size: NA
J gene: TRBJ2-3
V gene: TRBV14
D gene: NA
CDR3 protein: CASSQSTDTQYF
CDR3 DNA: TGTGCCAGCAGCCAAAGCACTGATACGCAGTATTTT

clone size: many
J gene: TRBJ2-7
V gene: TRBV30
D gene: NA
CDR3 protein: CAWSPPRPGSYEQYF
CDR3 DNA: TGTGCCTGGAGTCCTCCTCGACCTGGATCCTACGAGCAGTACTTC

clone size: NA
J gene: TRBJ1-3
V gene: TRBV4-2
D gene: TRBD1
CDR3 protein: CSSSQAATGGGNSIYF
CDR3 DNA: TGCTCCAGCAGCCAAGCCGCGACAGGGGGTGGAAACAGTATATATTTT

clone size: NA
J gene: TRBJ1-5
V gene: TRBV30
D gene: NA
CDR3 protein: CAWIVKGYQPQHF
CDR3 DNA: TGTGCCTGGATTGTTAAGGGCTATCAGCCCCAGCATTTT

clone size: once
J gene: TRBJ2-2
V gene: TRBV4-1
D gene: NA
CDR3 protein: CASSHAVAGRLFF
CDR3 DNA: TGCGCCAGCAGCCACGCCGTAGCCGGGCGGCTGTTTTTT

clone size: NA
J gene: TRBJ2-7
V gene: TRBV11-1
D gene: NA
CDR3 protein: CASSLRSAYEQYF
CDR3 DNA: TGTGCAAGCAGCCTGCGTTCGGCCTACGAGCAGTACTTC

clone size: NA
J gene: TRBJ2-5
V gene: TRBV4-2
D gene: TRBD2
CDR3 protein: CASSLMTSGRADSETQYF
CDR3 DNA: TGTGCCAGCAGCCTAATGACTAGCGGGAGGGCCGACTCGGAGACCCAGTACTTC

clone size: NA
J gene: TRBJ2-1
V gene: TRBV11-2
D gene: NA
CDR3 protein: CASTPDDGYNEQFF
CDR3 DNA: TGTGCCAGCACCCCTGATGATGGCTACAATGAGCAGTTCTTC

clone size: NA
J gene: TRBJ2-4
V gene: TRBV29-1
D gene: TRBD1
CDR3 protein: CSVAGGQGTNIQYF
CDR3 DNA: TGCAGCGTTGCTGGGGGACAGGGGACAAACATCCAGTACTTC

clone size: NA
J gene: TRBJ2-2
V gene: TRBV6-2/TRBV6-3
D gene: NA
CDR3 protein: CASSPRGRVTTEEMFF
CDR3 DNA: TGTGCCAGCAGTCCACGGGGCAGGGTAACGACCGAGGAGATGTTTTTT

clone size: NA
J gene: TRBJ2-5
V gene: TRBV6-5
D gene: TRBD1
CDR3 protein: CAINYAGGKETQYF
CDR3 DNA: TGTGCCATCAACTACGCAGGGGGCAAGGAGACCCAGTACTTC

clone size: NA
J gene: TRBJ2-1
V gene: TRBV12-3/TRBV12-4
D gene: NA
CDR3 protein: CTSSKEAKQFF
CDR3 DNA: TGTACCAGCAGTAAGGAGGCAAAGCAGTTCTTC

clone size: NA
J gene: TRBJ2-3
V gene: TRBV7-9
D gene: TRBD1
CDR3 protein: CASGSDRDWADMQYF
CDR3 DNA: TGTGCCAGCGGCTCGGACAGGGACTGGGCAGATATGCAGTATTTT

clone size: NA
J gene: TRBJ2-2
V gene: TRBV29-1
D gene: NA
CDR3 protein: CSVLGPGHTGELFF
CDR3 DNA: TGCAGTGTCCTCGGTCCAGGACACACCGGGGAGCTGTTTTTT